This is a list of T cell receptor beta chains from one sample in a study of cytomegalovirus exposure and HLA in healthy donors. Data came from immunoSEQ multiplex PCR; TCRdb stores just in-frame clones and leaves some out. The sample has some 100,000 clones; roughly 69% are singletons. The specimen was PBMCs. The receptors were sampled from a woman between 65 and 79 years old in good health and CMV-seropositive. The CDR3 runs from the conserved cysteine through the conserved F or W. The order of the fields is clone size, V gene, J gene, D gene, CDR3 protein, CDR3 DNA. D genes are given only for firm matches. Some rows mark clone size as missing; the rest say once, few, many or name a class of expanded clone.

NA,TRBV15,TRBJ2-1,TRBD2,CATSWGLAGDEQFF,TGTGCCACCAGCTGGGGACTAGCGGGGGATGAGCAGTTCTTC
NA,TRBV9,TRBJ1-2,NA,CASSVEAHSLNYGYTF,TGTGCCAGCAGCGTAGAGGCCCACAGTCTCAACTATGGCTACACCTTC
NA,TRBV6-6,TRBJ2-7,TRBD2,CASSYSTSGASYEQYF,TGTGCCAGCAGTTACTCGACTAGCGGGGCTTCCTACGAGCAGTACTTC
NA,TRBV2,TRBJ1-5,TRBD1,CASRQGQGGQPQHF,TGTGCCAGCAGACAAGGACAGGGAGGGCAGCCCCAGCATTTT
once,TRBV5-6,TRBJ1-5,TRBD1,CASSGQGNQPQHF,TGTGCCAGCAGTGGACAGGGGAATCAGCCCCAGCATTTT
few,TRBV2,TRBJ2-1,TRBD2,CASRSSGIYNEQFF,TGTGCCAGCAGGTCTAGCGGGATTTACAATGAGCAGTTCTTC
once,TRBV6-5,TRBJ2-1,TRBD2,CASSPTSNNEQFF,TGTGCCAGCAGCCCGACTAGCAACAATGAGCAGTTCTTC
NA,TRBV30,TRBJ1-1,TRBD1,CARVKTGGAEAFF,TGTGCCCGAGTAAAAACAGGGGGGGCTGAAGCTTTCTTT
few,TRBV7-2,TRBJ2-7,TRBD1,CASSPDRGYEQYF,TGTGCCAGCAGCCCAGACAGGGGCTACGAGCAGTACTTC
once,TRBV7-8,TRBJ2-5,NA,CASRAAGYTETQYF,TGTGCCAGCCGAGCCGCGGGGTATACAGAGACCCAGTACTTC
NA,TRBV19,TRBJ2-1,TRBD2,CASNGLGDEQFF,TGTGCCAGTAACGGACTAGGCGATGAGCAGTTCTTC
NA,TRBV4-2,TRBJ2-7,NA,CASSQDFPGTSYEQYF,TGTGCCAGCAGCCAAGATTTTCCCGGGACATCCTACGAGCAGTACTTC
few,TRBV30,TRBJ2-5,TRBD2,CAWSTSGVQTQYF,TGTGCCTGGAGTACTAGCGGGGTTCAGACCCAGTACTTC